These T cell receptor beta chains were read from a single sample in a study of T-cell reconstitution after alpha-beta-depleted transplantation in children. MiXCR was run by TCRdb on the PCR reads, yielding one entry per CDR3 protein. This table holds 190,000 or so distinct CDR3 sequences, approximately 6.6% found once. Specimen: PBMCs from the stem cell graft donor, collected from the stem cell graft. These receptors were obtained from a human donor who donated a stem cell graft to a child with Wiskott-Aldrich syndrome. Each CDR3 is given with its conserved first and last residue. A D gene is named only where the DNA matches it firmly. Some rows have no size entry. The others give once, few or many, or a class for an expanded clone.

clone_size | d_call | j_call | v_call | cdr3_nt | cdr3_aa
few | TRBD1 | TRBJ2-3 | TRBV2 | TGTGCCAGCAGTCACGGACAGGTCCTCTTCACAGATACGCAGTATTTT | CASSHGQVLFTDTQYF
many | TRBD1 | TRBJ2-7 | TRBV5-1 | TGCGCCAGCAGCTCGGGACAGGGCGACGAGCAGTACTTC | CASSSGQGDEQYF
many | - | TRBJ1-5 | TRBV5-1 | TGCGCCAGCAGCTTACAGGGTCTGGAGAATCAGCCCCAGCATTTT | CASSLQGLENQPQHF
many | TRBD2 | TRBJ2-7 | TRBV29-1 | TGCAGCGTTGGGGGACTAGCGGGAGTCAACGAGCAGTACTTC | CSVGGLAGVNEQYF
many | TRBD1 | TRBJ2-1 | TRBV20-1 | TGCAGTGCTAGGAAGCCAGGGGGCTACAATGAGCAGTTCTTC | CSARKPGGYNEQFF
many | - | TRBJ1-1 | TRBV20-1 | TGCAGTGCCCACGCCCCAGGCATGAACACTGAAGCTTTCTTT | CSAHAPGMNTEAFF
many | - | TRBJ1-4 | TRBV5-1 | TGCGCCAGCAGGGATGGACAGATCTCAACTAATGAAAAACTGTTTTTT | CASRDGQISTNEKLFF
many | TRBD2 | TRBJ2-5 | TRBV12-3/TRBV12-4 | TGTGCCAGCAGGGGAGGGGCAACGGCAGGAGAGACCCAGTACTTC | CASRGGATAGETQYF
few | TRBD1 | TRBJ2-1 | TRBV5-4 | TGTGCCAGCAGCTTATCACCCGGACAGGGCTGGGCCTACAATGAGCAGTTCTTC | CASSLSPGQGWAYNEQFF
- | - | TRBJ2-2 | TRBV11-3 | TGTGCCAGCAGCTTACGCCATGGGGCCGGGGAGCTGTTTTTT | CASSLRHGAGELFF
many | TRBD2 | TRBJ2-3 | TRBV11-2 | TGTGCCAGCAGCCGGACTAGCGGGAGGATGGCCATCACAGATACGCAGTATTTT | CASSRTSGRMAITDTQYF
many | - | TRBJ2-1 | TRBV25-1 | TGTGCCAGCAGTCCTATAGGGGTGGGCTCCTACAATGAGCAGTTCTTC | CASSPIGVGSYNEQFF
many | - | TRBJ2-5 | TRBV20-1 | TGCAGTGCGGGACGGGGGGCCCAGGAGACCCAGTACTTC | CSAGRGAQETQYF
many | TRBD1 | TRBJ2-7 | TRBV11-2 | TGTGCCAGCAGAGTACAGGGGCGTTCCGAGCAGTACTTC | CASRVQGRSEQYF
many | - | TRBJ1-2 | TRBV29-1 | TGCAGCGCGAACGACCCCATTTATGGCTACACCTTC | CSANDPIYGYTF
many | TRBD1 | TRBJ2-1 | TRBV5-6 | TGTGCCAGCACCAGGACTCCAGGGACAGTGATGGCCAATGAGCAGTTCTTC | CASTRTPGTVMANEQFF
many | - | TRBJ1-1 | TRBV29-1 | TGCAGCTCCCGCCCTGCGGGGGGCGTCACTGAAGCTTTCTTT | CSSRPAGGVTEAFF
many | TRBD1 | TRBJ2-2 | TRBV5-6 | TGTGCCAGCAGCTTGGTCGGACAGGGGAGTAATTCCGGGGAGCTGTTTTTT | CASSLVGQGSNSGELFF
few | - | TRBJ1-6 | TRBV30 | TGTGCCTGGAACAGGGTCTATAATTCACCCCTCCACTTT | CAWNRVYNSPLHF
many | - | TRBJ1-1 | TRBV25-1 | TGTGCCAGCAGTGAAATCGGGGGGCTGACTGAAGCTTTCTTT | CASSEIGGLTEAFF
few | - | TRBJ1-5 | TRBV7-2 | TGTGCCAGCAGCTTAGCGCTCAGGAATGGTCAGCCCCAGCATTTT | CASSLALRNGQPQHF
many | TRBD1 | TRBJ1-2 | TRBV10-3 | TGTGCCACCCAGGACAGGAACTATGGCTACACCTTC | CATQDRNYGYTF
many | - | TRBJ2-4 | TRBV4-1 | TGCGCCAGCAGCCAATTCGGGTTGGGGAACATTCAGTACTTC | CASSQFGLGNIQYF
few | TRBD1 | TRBJ1-1 | TRBV29-1 | TGCAGCGTTGACGGGACAGGGGGCTCTGTGACTGAAGCTTTCTTT | CSVDGTGGSVTEAFF
many | - | TRBJ1-5 | TRBV7-2 | TGTGCCAGCAGCCACCCGGGGACTGATCAGCCCCAGCATTTT | CASSHPGTDQPQHF
many | TRBD2 | TRBJ2-1 | TRBV5-1 | TGCGCCAGCAGCTTGCGGCTAGCGGGGGGTAATGAGCAGTTCTTC | CASSLRLAGGNEQFF
many | TRBD1 | TRBJ1-4 | TRBV5-6 | TGTGCCAGCAGCTTGGCTGCGGCAGGGGGTGAAAAACTGTTTTTT | CASSLAAAGGEKLFF
- | TRBD1 | TRBJ2-4 | TRBV30 | TGTGCCTGGAGGACAGGGGGAGAAGTCAAAAACATTCAGTACTTC | CAWRTGGEVKNIQYF
many | TRBD2 | TRBJ2-2 | TRBV29-1 | TGCAGCGTTAGACTAGCGGGAGCCGGGGAGCTGTTTTTT | CSVRLAGAGELFF
many | - | TRBJ2-2 | TRBV12-3/TRBV12-4 | TGTGCCAGCCGTTTTGGCGTCGGGGAGCTGTTTTTT | CASRFGVGELFF
many | - | TRBJ1-5 | TRBV20-1 | TGCAGTGCTATCCCCGAGGATGGTGATCAGCCCCAGCATTTT | CSAIPEDGDQPQHF
- | - | TRBJ2-3 | TRBV20-1 | TGCAGTGCTAGAGTGAGTGGGTTGGGTACAGATACGCAGTATTTT | CSARVSGLGTDTQYF
many | - | TRBJ2-7 | TRBV12-3/TRBV12-4 | TGTGCCAGCAGTTTAGTTGGCACCCACTACGAGCAGTACTTC | CASSLVGTHYEQYF
many | - | TRBJ2-3 | TRBV29-1 | TGCAGCTCATATCACTCTTCCTTAAGCACAGATACGCAGTATTTT | CSSYHSSLSTDTQYF
many | - | TRBJ1-5 | TRBV12-3/TRBV12-4 | TGTGCCAGCAGCTCCAGCAACCCGAATCAGCCCCAGCATTTT | CASSSSNPNQPQHF
- | - | TRBJ1-4 | TRBV30 | TGTGCCTGGGACAGACCTAATGAAAAACTGTTTTTT | CAWDRPNEKLFF